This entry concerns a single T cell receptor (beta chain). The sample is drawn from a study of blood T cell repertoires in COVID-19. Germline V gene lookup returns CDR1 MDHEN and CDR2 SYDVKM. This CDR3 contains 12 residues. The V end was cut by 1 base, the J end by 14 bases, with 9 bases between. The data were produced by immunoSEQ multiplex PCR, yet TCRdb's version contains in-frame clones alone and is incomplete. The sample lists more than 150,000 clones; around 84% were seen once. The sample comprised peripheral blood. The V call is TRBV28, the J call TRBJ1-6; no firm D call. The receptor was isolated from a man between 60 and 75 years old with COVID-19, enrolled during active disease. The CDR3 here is CASSLFAGTLHF. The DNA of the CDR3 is TGTGCCAGCAGTTTATTCGCCGGGACCCTCCACTTT.